Listed below are T cell receptor beta chains from one sample, sequenced in a study of T cell responses to AZD1222 COVID-19 vaccine. Measured with immunoSEQ multiplex PCR; TCRdb has only the in-frame clones, and not every one. The sample shows about 46,000 clones, 70% to 90% of them seen only once. The starting material was peripheral blood, obtained 28 days after the second AZD1222 dose. These receptor sequences come from an adult who received the AZD1222 COVID-19 vaccine. Each CDR3 is given with its conserved first and last residue. The D gene is left open where the match is weak. Size is stated for part of the rows, as once, few or many counts, or as a class when the clone is expanded.

clone_size: .
d_call: .
j_call: TRBJ2-7
v_call: TRBV18
cdr3_length: 14
cdr3_nt: TGTGCCAGCTCACCATTGGGTCAGACCTACGAGCAGTACTTC
cdr3_aa: CASSPLGQTYEQYF

clone_size: .
d_call: .
j_call: TRBJ2-7
v_call: TRBV23-1
cdr3_length: 15
cdr3_nt: TGCGCCAGCAGTCAATCGTGGAGGGTAACCGACGAGCAGTACTTC
cdr3_aa: CASSQSWRVTDEQYF

clone_size: .
d_call: .
j_call: TRBJ1-2
v_call: TRBV6-5
cdr3_length: 13
cdr3_nt: TGTGCCAGCATCCCGCAGTGGACCTATGGCTACACCTTC
cdr3_aa: CASIPQWTYGYTF

clone_size: once
d_call: .
j_call: TRBJ1-2
v_call: TRBV27
cdr3_length: 18
cdr3_nt: TGTGCCAGCAGTCAGCAGCCGGGGCCGACGGCAAACACCTATGGCTACACCTTC
cdr3_aa: CASSQQPGPTANTYGYTF

clone_size: .
d_call: TRBD2
j_call: TRBJ2-7
v_call: TRBV6-6
cdr3_length: 16
cdr3_nt: TGTGCCAGCAGTTACCGGCGGGAGGGGTACGCCTACGAGCAGTACTTC
cdr3_aa: CASSYRREGYAYEQYF

clone_size: .
d_call: .
j_call: TRBJ2-5
v_call: TRBV10-2
cdr3_length: 15
cdr3_nt: TGCGCCAGCAGGGTCCCTGGGGGGCCGGGGGAGACCCAGTACTTC
cdr3_aa: CASRVPGGPGETQYF

clone_size: .
d_call: .
j_call: TRBJ1-2
v_call: TRBV16
cdr3_length: 13
cdr3_nt: TGTGCCAGCAGCCAACAGGGACTTGGTGGCTACACCTTC
cdr3_aa: CASSQQGLGGYTF

clone_size: .
d_call: TRBD1
j_call: TRBJ2-7
v_call: TRBV28
cdr3_length: 19
cdr3_nt: TGTGCCAGCAGAGGGTCTTACCCGACAGGGGGCGTATCATCGTACGAGCAGTACTTC
cdr3_aa: CASRGSYPTGGVSSYEQYF

clone_size: .
d_call: TRBD1
j_call: TRBJ2-7
v_call: TRBV14
cdr3_length: 17
cdr3_nt: TGTGCCAGCAGCCAAGTTCTTTGGACAGGGGAGGGCGGCGAGCAGTACTTC
cdr3_aa: CASSQVLWTGEGGEQYF

clone_size: .
d_call: .
j_call: TRBJ2-5
v_call: TRBV5-1
cdr3_length: 12
cdr3_nt: TGCGCCAGCAGCCCAGCCCAAGAGACCCAGTACTTC
cdr3_aa: CASSPAQETQYF

clone_size: once
d_call: .
j_call: TRBJ1-1
v_call: TRBV6-2/TRBV6-3
cdr3_length: 12
cdr3_nt: TGTGCCAGCAGTCCCCGGGGGCTTGACGCTTTCTTT
cdr3_aa: CASSPRGLDAFF

clone_size: .
d_call: TRBD2
j_call: TRBJ2-7
v_call: TRBV4-1
cdr3_length: 16
cdr3_nt: TGCGCCAGCAGCCAGGGACTAGCGGTAACGCCCTACGAGCAGTACTTC
cdr3_aa: CASSQGLAVTPYEQYF

clone_size: once
d_call: TRBD2
j_call: TRBJ2-1
v_call: TRBV7-8
cdr3_length: 15
cdr3_nt: TGTGCCAGCAGCTTAGTAGCGCTAGCGGTGTTCGGGCAGTTCTTC
cdr3_aa: CASSLVALAVFGQFF

clone_size: .
d_call: .
j_call: TRBJ2-5
v_call: TRBV3-1/TRBV3-2
cdr3_length: 14
cdr3_nt: TGTGCCAGCAGCCATGAGGATTCGGGAGAGACCCAGTACTTC
cdr3_aa: CASSHEDSGETQYF

clone_size: .
d_call: .
j_call: TRBJ1-2
v_call: TRBV6-2/TRBV6-3
cdr3_length: 12
cdr3_nt: TGTGCCAGCAGCCCGAGGGGCTATGGCTACACCTTC
cdr3_aa: CASSPRGYGYTF

clone_size: .
d_call: TRBD1
j_call: TRBJ2-7
v_call: TRBV11-2
cdr3_length: 15
cdr3_nt: TGTGCCAGCAGCGCCCCGGGACAGGCTTCCTACGAGCAGTACTTC
cdr3_aa: CASSAPGQASYEQYF